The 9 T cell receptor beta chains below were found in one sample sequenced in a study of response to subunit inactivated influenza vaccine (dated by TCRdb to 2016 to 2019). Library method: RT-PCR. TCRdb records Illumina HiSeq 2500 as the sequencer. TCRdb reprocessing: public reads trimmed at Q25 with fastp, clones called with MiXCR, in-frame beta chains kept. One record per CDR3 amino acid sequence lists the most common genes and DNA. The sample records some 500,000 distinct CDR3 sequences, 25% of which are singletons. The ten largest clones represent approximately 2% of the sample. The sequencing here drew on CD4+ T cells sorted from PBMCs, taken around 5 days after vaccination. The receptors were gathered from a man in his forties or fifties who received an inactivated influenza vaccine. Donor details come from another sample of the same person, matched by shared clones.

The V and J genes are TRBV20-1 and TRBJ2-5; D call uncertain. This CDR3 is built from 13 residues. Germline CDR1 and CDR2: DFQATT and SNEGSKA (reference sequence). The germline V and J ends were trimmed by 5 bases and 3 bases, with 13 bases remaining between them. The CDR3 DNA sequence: TGCAGTGCTCTAAATTTTGGAAAAGAGACCCAGTACTTC. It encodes CSALNFGKETQYF.

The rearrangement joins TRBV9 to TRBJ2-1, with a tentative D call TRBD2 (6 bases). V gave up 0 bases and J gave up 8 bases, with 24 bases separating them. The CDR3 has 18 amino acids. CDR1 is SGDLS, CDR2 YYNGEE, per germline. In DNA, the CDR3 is TGTGCCAGCAGCGTAGTAGGTTTCCGGGGGTTAGGGTCGGATGAGCAGTTCTTC. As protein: CASSVVGFRGLGSDEQFF.

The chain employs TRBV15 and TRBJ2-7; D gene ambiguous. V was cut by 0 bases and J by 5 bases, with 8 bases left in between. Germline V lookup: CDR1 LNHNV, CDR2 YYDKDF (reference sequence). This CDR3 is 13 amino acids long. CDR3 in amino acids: CATSRDMANEQYF. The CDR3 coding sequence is TGTGCCACCAGCAGAGATATGGCCAACGAGCAGTACTTC.

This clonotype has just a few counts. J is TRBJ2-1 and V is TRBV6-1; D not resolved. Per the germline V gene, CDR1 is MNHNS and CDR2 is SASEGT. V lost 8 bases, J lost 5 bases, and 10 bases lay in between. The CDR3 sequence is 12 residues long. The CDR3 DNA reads TGTGCCAGCGGGCGTATCGACAATGAGCAGTTCTTC. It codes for CASGRIDNEQFF.

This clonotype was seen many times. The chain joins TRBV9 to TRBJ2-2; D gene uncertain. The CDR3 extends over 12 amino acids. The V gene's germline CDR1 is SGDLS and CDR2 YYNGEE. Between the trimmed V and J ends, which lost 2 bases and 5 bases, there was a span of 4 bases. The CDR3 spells CASSVATGELFF. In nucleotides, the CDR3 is TGTGCCAGCAGCGTGGCGACCGGGGAGCTGTTTTTT.

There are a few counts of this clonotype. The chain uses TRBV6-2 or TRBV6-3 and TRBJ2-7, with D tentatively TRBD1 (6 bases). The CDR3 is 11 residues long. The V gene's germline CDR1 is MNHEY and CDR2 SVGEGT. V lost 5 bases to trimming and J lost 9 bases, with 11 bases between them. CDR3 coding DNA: TGTGCCAGCAGTCAAGGACAGAGGCAGTACTTC. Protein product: CASSQGQRQYF.

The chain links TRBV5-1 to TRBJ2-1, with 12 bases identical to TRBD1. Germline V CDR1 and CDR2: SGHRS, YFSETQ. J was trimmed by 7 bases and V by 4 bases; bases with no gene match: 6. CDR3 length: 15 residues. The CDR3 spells CASSVQGQGANEQFF. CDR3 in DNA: TGCGCCAGCAGCGTCCAGGGACAGGGGGCGAATGAGCAGTTCTTC. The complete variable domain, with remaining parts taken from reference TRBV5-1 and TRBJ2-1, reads KAGVTQTPRYLIKTRGQQVTLSCSPISGHRSVSWYQQTPGQGLQFLFEYFSETQRNKGNFPGRFSGRQFSNSRSEMNVSTLELGDSALYLCASSVQGQGANEQFFGPGTRLTVL.

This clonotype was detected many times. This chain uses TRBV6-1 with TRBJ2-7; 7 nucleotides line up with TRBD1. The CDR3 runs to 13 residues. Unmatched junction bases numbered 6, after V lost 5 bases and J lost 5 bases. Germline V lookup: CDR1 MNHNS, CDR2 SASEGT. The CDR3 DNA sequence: TGTGCCAGCAGTCAGACAGGGTCTGACGAGCAGTACTTC. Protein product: CASSQTGSDEQYF.

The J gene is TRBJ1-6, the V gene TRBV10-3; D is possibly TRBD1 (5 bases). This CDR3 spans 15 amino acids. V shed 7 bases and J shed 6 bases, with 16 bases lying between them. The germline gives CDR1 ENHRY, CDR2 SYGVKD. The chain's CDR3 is CAINPGGTSNSPLHF. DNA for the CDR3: TGTGCCATCAACCCGGGGGGGACCTCTAATTCACCCCTCCACTTT.